Following are 31 T cell receptor beta chains from one sample sequenced in a study of tumor-infiltrating lymphocytes in primary liver carcinoma. Total RNA amounting to 500 ng was the source from which TCR beta cDNA was made with a constant-region primer. TCR beta libraries came from three nested multiplex PCR rounds using slightly modified ARM-PCR. Primers for the first two PCR rounds were TRBV1-TRBV30 forward primers and a C-beta reverse primer (roughly 10 cycles per round). TCRdb reanalysed the multiplex PCR reads using MiXCR and keeps one entry per CDR3 protein. The table includes roughly 120,000 distinct CDR3 sequences, roughly 75% detected once. Unsorted bulk tissue (roughly 18-32 mg) underwent RNA and DNA co-extraction. Sequencing was carried out using tumor-adjacent normal liver tissue. The receptor set was obtained from a woman in her fifties or sixties with primary liver carcinoma and hepatitis B virus infection.

This clonotype was detected only a few times. This chain uses TRBV20-1 with TRBJ1-5; 9 nucleotides align to TRBD1. J was trimmed by 2 bases and V by 5 bases; bases with no gene match: 16. Germline values: CDR1 DFQATT, CDR2 SNEGSKA (reference sequence). This CDR3 is built from 18 residues. CDR3 protein: CSAHPAGTGMSGNQPQHF. The CDR3 DNA sequence: TGCAGTGCTCACCCAGCCGGGACAGGGATGAGTGGCAATCAGCCCCAGCATTTT.

About this clonotype: A much larger clone differs from this one at a single base, so this may be a read error. The chain joins TRBV30 to TRBJ1-4; 8 bases fit TRBD1. Germline V gene data show CDR1 as GTSNPN and CDR2 as SVGIG (reference sequence). There are 16 residues in the CDR3. The ends lost 4 bases at V and 7 bases at J; junction bases unmatched: 14. The CDR3 sequence is CAWTPSQGASGEKLFF. The CDR3 DNA is TGTGCCTGGACCCCAAGCCAGGGGGCGAGCGGTGAAAAACTGTTTTTT. Filled out from reference TRBV30 and TRBJ1-4, the complete variable domain reads SQTIHQWPATLVQPVGSPLSLECTVEGTSNPNLYWYRQAAGRGLQLLFYSVGIGQISSEVPQNLSASRPQDRQFILSSKKLLLSDSGFYLCAWTPSQGASGEKLFFGSGTQLSVL.

About this clonotype: This likely comes from a read error, as the CDR3 has no conserved phenylalanine or tryptophan at its end. V gene TRBV10-3 combines with J gene TRBJ1-2, with D uncertain. This CDR3 contains 16 residues. Per germline, CDR1 ENHRY and CDR2 SYGVKD. Here the CDR3 DNA reads TGTGTCATCAGTGAGTCAGTCGGGAGCTCGATTTATGGCTACACCATC. Protein: CVISESVGSSIYGYTI.

This clonotype was observed once. At one end the junction does not follow the germline gene, possibly because of a read error. The V call is TRBV4-2, the J call TRBJ2-2, with D perhaps matching TRBD2 (6 bases). The CDR3 sequence is 15 residues long. Per germline, CDR1 LGHNA and CDR2 YNFKEQ. CDR3 protein: CVSSPRLDPIGELFF. For the CDR3, the DNA is TGTGTCAGCAGCCCCCGACTAGACCCGATCGGGGAGCTGTTTTTT.

The chain employs TRBV29-1 and TRBJ2-7, with a tentative D call TRBD2 (6 bases). V dropped 6 bases and J dropped 0 bases, with 12 bases sitting between them. The germline V gene has CDR1 SQVTM and CDR2 ANQGSEA. This CDR3 is 13 amino acids long. The CDR3 loop is CSVKRTNSYEQYF. CDR3 sequence (DNA): TGCAGCGTCAAAAGGACTAACTCCTACGAGCAGTACTTC.

A note on this clonotype: Possible read error: a much larger clone is one base away. The V and J genes are TRBV24-1 and TRBJ2-5, with a possible D match to TRBD2 (5 bases). This CDR3 comprises 13 residues. Deletions cut 9 bases from V and 5 bases from J, with 15 bases between. Per germline, CDR1 KGHDR and CDR2 SFDVKD. DNA for the CDR3: TGTGCCACCGGTGTCGGGGTCAGGGAGACCCAGTACTTC. Translated, it gives CATGVGVRETQYF.

About this clonotype: Relative to the germline gene, one junction end is altered; a read error may explain this. CDR3 bases: TGTGCTAGCAGCTTAGCCTTAAGGACCTACGAGCAGTACTTC. Residues: CASSLALRTYEQYF. The chain has TRBV11-2 and TRBJ2-7; D is unclear. Germline V lookup: CDR1 SGHAT, CDR2 FQNNGV. The CDR3 covers 14 residues.

For this clonotype: A read error is possible here, since a much larger clone lies one base away. The gene calls are TRBV6-5 and TRBJ1-2, with D perhaps TRBD1 (5 bases). Looked up from germline, CDR1 is MNHEY and CDR2 is SVGAGI. The CDR3 covers 14 residues. The CDR3 DNA is TGTGCCAGCAGTTACCTGGACACGACCAATGGCTACATCTTC. It translates to CASSYLDTTNGYIF.

Concerning this clonotype: The germline gene is not matched at one end of the junction; a read error may be the cause. The chain carries TRBV4-1 and TRBJ2-1; TRBD2 aligns across 8 bases. The CDR3 has 17 residues. CDR1 is MGHRA and CDR2 is YSYEKL in the germline V gene. The CDR3 sequence: CASSQEPNGRADNEQFF. CDR3 DNA sequence: TGCGCCAGTAGCCAAGAACCCAACGGGAGGGCGGACAATGAGCAGTTCTTC.

This clonotype was seen only once. A much more abundant neighbour one base away suggests this may be a read error. The conserved phenylalanine or tryptophan normally closing the CDR3 is absent here, so this likely arose from a read error. The genes are TRBV29-1 and TRBJ1-5; the D gene is possibly TRBD1 (5 bases). Germline loops: CDR1 SQVTM, CDR2 ANQGSEA. The V and J ends lost 2 bases and 7 bases respectively, with 12 bases between them. The CDR3 length is 13 residues. CDR3: CSVEWGSDQPQHL. The CDR3 nucleotides are TGCAGCGTTGAATGGGGGTCGGACCAGCCCCAGCATCTT.

A note on this clonotype: This may come from a read error, since a much larger clone is one base off. The CDR3 spells CARSLLGSTDTQYF. The CDR3, as DNA: TGTGCCAGAAGTTTATTGGGCAGCACAGATACGCAGTATTTT. This chain links TRBV28 with TRBJ2-3; D gene uncertain. The CDR3 loop spans 14 amino acids. Germline V gene lookup returns CDR1 MDHEN and CDR2 SYDVKM. Full variable domain (missing parts from reference TRBV28 and TRBJ2-3): DVKVTQSSRYLVKRTGEKVFLECVQDMDHENMFWYRQDPGLGLRLIYFSYDVKMKEKGDIPEGYSVSREKKERFSLILESASTNQTSMYLCARSLLGSTDTQYFGPGTRLTVL.

This clonotype has at least ten counts. The genes are TRBV28 and TRBJ1-5; D not certain. This CDR3 contains 15 residues. Trimming cost V 2 bases and J 7 bases, with 15 bases left between them. The germline V gene encodes CDR1 MDHEN and CDR2 SYDVKM. CDR3 protein: CASSLIKGLRQPQHF. The CDR3 coding sequence is TGTGCCAGCAGTTTAATTAAGGGTTTACGGCAGCCCCAGCATTTT.

The chain recombines TRBV29-1 with TRBJ2-7; TRBD1 agrees at 10 bases. This CDR3 is 13 amino acids long. J was trimmed by 8 bases and V by 7 bases; bases with no gene match: 11. CDR1 is SQVTM, CDR2 ANQGSEA, per germline. CDR3 sequence reads: CSASRDRGIKQYF. The CDR3 DNA is TGCAGCGCCAGTCGGGACAGGGGTATCAAGCAGTACTTC.

The chain carries TRBV20-1 and TRBJ1-2; 11 bases map to TRBD1. Germline CDR1 DFQATT, CDR2 SNEGSKA (reference sequence). Germline trimming cut 0 bases from V and 6 bases from J; bases unmatched to any gene: 9. The CDR3 is 16 residues long. CDR3: CSARDVGGQGVNGYTF. In nucleotides, the CDR3 is TGCAGTGCTAGAGATGTCGGGGGACAGGGGGTAAATGGCTACACCTTC.

The sample holds many counts of this clonotype. This rearrangement joins TRBV7-8 to TRBJ1-2; perhaps TRBD1 as D (5 bases). CDR3 length: 12 residues. CDR1 and CDR2 (germline): SGHVS, FQNEAQ. V dropped 5 bases and J dropped 7 bases, with 11 bases sitting between them. CDR3 amino acids: CASSPDSGGYTF. CDR3 bases: TGTGCCAGCAGCCCTGACAGCGGTGGCTACACCTTC. The whole variable domain, filled in from reference TRBV7-8 and TRBJ1-2, reads GAGVSQSPRYKVAKRGQDVALRCDPISGHVSLFWYQQALGQGPEFLTYFQNEAQLDKSGLPSDRFFAERPEGSVSTLKIQRTQQEDSAVYLCASSPDSGGYTFGSGTRLTVV.

The chain uses TRBV11-1 and TRBJ2-1; D may be TRBD1 (6 bases). CDR1 is SGHAT and CDR2 is FQDESV in the germline V gene (reference sequence). The V end lost 4 bases, the J end lost 9 bases, and 13 bases lay between the germline ends. The CDR3 extends over 13 amino acids. The CDR3 DNA reads as TGTGCCAGCAGCTCAAGGACAGCCAGTGAGCAGTTCTTC. Its translation: CASSSRTASEQFF.

This clonotype is a singleton in its sample. This sequence joins TRBV6-5 and TRBJ1-4; D perhaps matches TRBD1 (5 bases). Trimming took 6 bases from V and 5 from J, leaving 13 bases between them. CDR1 is MNHEY and CDR2 is SVGAGI in the germline V gene. The CDR3 spans 14 residues. The CDR3 nucleotides read TGTGCCAGCAGGTCCCAGGGAGTCAATGAAAAACTGTTTTTT. This gives the protein CASRSQGVNEKLFF.

The V gene is TRBV11-2, the J gene TRBJ1-4; possible D gene TRBD1, 6 bases. Germline assignment: CDR1 SGHAT and CDR2 FQNNGV. CDR3 size: 15 residues. Trimming took off 5 bases at V and 6 bases at J, with 16 bases between the two ends. In DNA form, the CDR3 reads TGTGCCAGCAGCCTCCGTACAGGGAAGGATGAAAAACTGTTTTTT. It specifies CASSLRTGKDEKLFF.

CDR3 sequence reads: CASSVTSGRNTGELFF. The CDR3 DNA reads TGTGCCAGCAGTGTAACTAGCGGACGTAACACCGGGGAGCTGTTTTTT. V is TRBV5-5 and J is TRBJ2-2, with 8 nucleotides matching TRBD2. Per germline, CDR1 SGHKS and CDR2 YYEKEE (reference sequence). CDR3 length: 16 amino acids. The V segment lost 5 bases and the J segment 2 bases; nucleotides outside the gene matches: 8.

V and J are TRBV5-1 and TRBJ1-1; TRBD1 matches at 7 bases. The trim removed 3 bases at V and 3 bases at J, leaving 5 bases unmatched. Per the germline V gene, CDR1 is SGHRS and CDR2 is YFSETQ. This CDR3 has 14 amino acids. Written as DNA, the CDR3 is TGCGCCAGCAGCTGGCGGACAGGCTACACTGAAGCTTTCTTT. Protein sequence: CASSWRTGYTEAFF.

With respect to this clonotype: The junction shows a germline mismatch at one end, possibly a read error. The chain uses TRBV29-1 and TRBJ2-7, with D unclear. The CDR3 totals 11 residues. Germline V gives CDR1 SQVTM, CDR2 ANQGSEA. CDR3 in amino acids: CNCSNAYEQYF. The CDR3 nucleotides read TGCAACTGCTCGAACGCCTACGAACAGTACTTC.

As for this clonotype: The junction and the germline gene differ at one end; a read error may be behind it. The rearrangement links TRBV6-5 to TRBJ2-2, with TRBD2 matching over 7 bases. This CDR3 region has 17 residues. Germline V gene data show CDR1 as MNHEY and CDR2 as SVGAGI. The CDR3 sequence is CASNYSPTSLNTEELFF. CDR3 coding DNA: TGTGCCAGCAATTACTCTCCGACTAGCCTAAACACCGAGGAGCTGTTTTTT.

Only one count was recorded for this clonotype. One base away lies a much larger clone, so this may be a sequencing read error. The V gene is TRBV30, the J gene TRBJ2-2; D is uncertain. This CDR3 is 13 amino acids long. The germline V gene encodes CDR1 GTSNPN and CDR2 SVGIG (reference sequence). CDR3 sequence reads: CARSVRLTGELFF. The CDR3 nucleotides are TGTGCCCGGAGTGTCCGGTTGACCGGGGAGCTGTTTTTT.

On this clonotype itself: This may be a read error: a much more frequent sequence differs by one nucleotide. The chain has TRBV28 and TRBJ2-1, with 14 positions matching TRBD2. Losses at the gene ends were 7 bases for V and 7 bases for J; bases not matched to a gene: 9. Germline CDR1 reads MDHEN; CDR2 reads SYDVKM. This CDR3 region has 16 residues. The CDR3 is CASIRAGTSGRNEQFF. The CDR3 DNA is TGTGCCAGCATACGCGCCGGGACTAGCGGGAGAAATGAGCAGTTCTTC.

Only a few counts were recorded for this clonotype. Given a much more abundant clone one base away, this may be a read error. This chain links TRBV7-8 with TRBJ2-1, with D possibly called TRBD1 or TRBD2 (6 bases each). In germline, CDR1 is SGHVS, CDR2 FQNEAQ. V was shortened by 5 bases and J by 10 bases, with 18 bases between the two germline ends. CDR3 length: 14 amino acids. The CDR3 DNA is TGTGCCAGCAGCCGAAGACCAAGGGGGGAGGAGCAGTTCTTC. Its translation is CASSRRPRGEEQFF.

Of note for this clonotype: Germline and junction disagree at one end, which may indicate a read error. The chain has TRBV6-2 or TRBV6-3 and TRBJ2-2; TRBD1 aligns across 8 bases. Germline V gives CDR1 MNHEY, CDR2 SVGEGT. CDR3 size: 14 residues. The DNA for the CDR3 is TGTGCCAGCATAGGACAGGGCGGAACCGGGGAGCTGCCTTTT. Protein sequence: CASIGQGGTGELPF.

Many counts were recorded for this clonotype. The V call is TRBV14, the J call TRBJ2-7; D is possibly TRBD2 (5 bases). The CDR3 is 13 residues long. The V end lost 2 bases, the J end lost 3 bases, and 8 bases lay between the germline ends. Looked up from germline, CDR1 is SGHDN and CDR2 is FVKESK. This chain's CDR3 is CASSQLADYEQYF. In DNA, the CDR3 is TGTGCCAGCAGCCAACTAGCAGACTACGAGCAGTACTTC.

This clonotype has only a few counts. The chain combines TRBV11-2 with TRBJ2-5; D remains ambiguous. The germline V gene encodes CDR1 SGHAT and CDR2 FQNNGV. There are 11 residues in the CDR3. V shed 6 bases and J shed 6 bases, with 8 bases lying between them. CDR3 sequence (DNA): TGTGCCAGCAGTTCAGCAAAGACCCAGTACTTC. Protein product: CASSSAKTQYF.

This clonotype came up a few times. Possible read error: a much larger clone is one base away. The chain couples TRBV7-8 to TRBJ1-4, with unresolved D. Deletions cut 4 bases from V and 5 bases from J, with 11 bases between. This CDR3 has 14 residues. Germline assignment: CDR1 SGHVS and CDR2 FQNEAQ. As DNA, the CDR3 is TGTGCCAGCAGCTCCCCGAGGCCCAATGAAAAACTGTTTTTT. Encoded protein: CASSSPRPNEKLFF.

This rearrangement joins TRBV11-2 to TRBJ2-1; D gene unclear. The CDR3 consists of 13 residues. CDR1 and CDR2 (germline): SGHAT, FQNNGV. The CDR3 is CISSLKSGSEQFF. DNA of the CDR3: TGTATCAGCAGCTTAAAGAGTGGCAGTGAGCAGTTCTTC.

Of note for this clonotype: A read error may produce the germline difference seen at one junction end. V and J are TRBV4-1 and TRBJ1-4; D may be TRBD1 (6 bases). CDR1 and CDR2 from the germline V gene are MGHRA and YSYEKL. This CDR3 has 16 residues. The CDR3 coding sequence is TGCGCCAACAGCCTGGCCCCACAGGGAGCTAATGAAAAACTGTTTTTT. Translation: CANSLAPQGANEKLFF.